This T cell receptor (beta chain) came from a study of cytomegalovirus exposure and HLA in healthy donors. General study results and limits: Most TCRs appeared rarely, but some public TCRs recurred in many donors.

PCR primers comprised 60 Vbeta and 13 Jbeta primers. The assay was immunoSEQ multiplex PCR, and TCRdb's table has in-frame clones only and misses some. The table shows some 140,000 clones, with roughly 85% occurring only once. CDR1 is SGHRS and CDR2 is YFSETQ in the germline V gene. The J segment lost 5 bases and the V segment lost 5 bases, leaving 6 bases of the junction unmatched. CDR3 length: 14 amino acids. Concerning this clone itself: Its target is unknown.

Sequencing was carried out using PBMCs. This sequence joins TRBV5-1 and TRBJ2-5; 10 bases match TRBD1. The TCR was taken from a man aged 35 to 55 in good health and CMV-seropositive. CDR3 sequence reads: CASRTTGGGETQYF. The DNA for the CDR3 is TGCGCCAGCAGGACGACAGGGGGCGGTGAGACCCAGTACTTC.